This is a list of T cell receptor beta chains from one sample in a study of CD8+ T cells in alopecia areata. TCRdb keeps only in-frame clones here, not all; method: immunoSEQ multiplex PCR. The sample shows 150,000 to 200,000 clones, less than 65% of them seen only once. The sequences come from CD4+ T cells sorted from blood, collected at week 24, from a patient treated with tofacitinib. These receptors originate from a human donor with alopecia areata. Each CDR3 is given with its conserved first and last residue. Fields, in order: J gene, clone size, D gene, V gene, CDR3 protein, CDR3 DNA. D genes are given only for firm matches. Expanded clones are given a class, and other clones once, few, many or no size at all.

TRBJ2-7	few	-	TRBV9	CASSGQGLEQYF	TGTGCCAGCAGCGGCCAGGGTTTGGAGCAGTACTTC
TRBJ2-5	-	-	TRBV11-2	CASSFIGGAMGQETQYF	TGTGCCAGCAGTTTCATTGGGGGGGCCATGGGACAGGAGACCCAGTACTTC
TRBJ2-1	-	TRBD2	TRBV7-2	CASSARLAARVEEQFF	TGTGCCAGCAGCGCCCGACTAGCGGCTCGCGTTGAGGAGCAGTTCTTC
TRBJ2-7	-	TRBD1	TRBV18	CASSPGTGVSYEQYF	TGTGCCAGCTCACCAGGGACAGGGGTTTCCTACGAGCAGTACTTC
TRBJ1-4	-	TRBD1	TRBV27	CASSFRGHSEKLFF	TGTGCCAGCAGTTTCAGGGGGCATAGTGAAAAACTGTTTTTT
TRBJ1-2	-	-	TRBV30	CAWSLERSLYGYTF	TGTGCCTGGAGTTTGGAACGGAGCCTCTATGGCTACACCTTC
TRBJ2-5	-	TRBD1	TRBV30	CAWATGRETQYF	TGTGCCTGGGCGACAGGGCGGGAGACCCAGTACTTC
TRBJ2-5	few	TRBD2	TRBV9	CASGLAGQPQETQYF	TGTGCCAGCGGACTAGCGGGGCAACCCCAAGAGACCCAGTACTTC
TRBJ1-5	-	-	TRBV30	CAWSGGSNQPQHF	TGTGCCTGGAGTGGGGGGAGCAATCAGCCCCAGCATTTT
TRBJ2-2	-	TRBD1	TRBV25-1	CASSEFPGQSTNTGELFF	TGTGCCAGCAGTGAATTTCCGGGACAGTCGACGAACACCGGGGAGCTGTTTTTT
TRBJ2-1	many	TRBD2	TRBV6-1	CASSVTSGGTYNEQFF	TGTGCCAGCAGTGTTACTAGCGGGGGGACCTACAATGAGCAGTTCTTC
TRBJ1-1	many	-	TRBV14	CASSQDQWPTKAFF	TGTGCCAGCAGCCAAGATCAGTGGCCAACAAAAGCTTTCTTT
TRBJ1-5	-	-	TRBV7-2	CASSPRRNQPQHF	TGTGCCAGCAGCCCCCGGAGGAATCAGCCCCAGCATTTT
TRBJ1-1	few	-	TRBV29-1	CSVEEQGTEAFF	TGCAGCGTTGAAGAACAGGGCACTGAAGCTTTCTTT
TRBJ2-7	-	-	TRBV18	CASSPPGGAGYEQYF	TGTGCCAGCTCACCACCTGGGGGGGCCGGTTACGAGCAGTACTTC
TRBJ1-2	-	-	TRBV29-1	CSVAGGLYGYTF	TGCAGCGTTGCCGGAGGACTGTATGGCTACACCTTC
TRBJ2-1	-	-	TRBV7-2	CASSSRLPPNNEQFF	TGTGCCAGCAGCTCTAGGCTCCCCCCAAACAATGAGCAGTTCTTC
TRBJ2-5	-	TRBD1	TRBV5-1	CASSSGQGSETQYF	TGCGCCAGCAGCTCGGGACAGGGGAGCGAGACCCAGTACTTC
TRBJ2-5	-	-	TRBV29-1	CSVGQETQYF	TGCAGCGTGGGACAAGAGACCCAGTACTTC
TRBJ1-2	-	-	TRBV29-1	CSVAVGIEDGYTF	TGCAGCGTTGCCGTGGGGATCGAGGATGGCTACACCTTC
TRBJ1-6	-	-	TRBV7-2	CASSLVSGENSPLHF	TGTGCCAGCAGCTTAGTTTCAGGGGAAAATTCACCCCTCCACTTT
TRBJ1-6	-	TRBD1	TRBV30	CAWTQAGQGMTPLHF	TGTGCCTGGACCCAGGCGGGACAGGGAATGACACCCCTCCACTTT
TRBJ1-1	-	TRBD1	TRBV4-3	CASSRAGGAAEAFF	TGCGCCAGCAGCCGGGCAGGGGGCGCGGCTGAAGCTTTCTTT
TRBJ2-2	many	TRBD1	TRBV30	CAWSRGRGTGELFF	TGTGCCTGGAGCAGGGGGCGCGGCACCGGGGAGCTGTTTTTT
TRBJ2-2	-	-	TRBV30	CAWSRGVKNTGELFF	TGTGCCTGGAGTAGGGGAGTTAAGAACACCGGGGAGCTGTTTTTT
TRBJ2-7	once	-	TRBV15	CATSRDRHVGEQYF	TGTGCCACCAGCAGAGATCGCCACGTCGGGGAGCAGTACTTC
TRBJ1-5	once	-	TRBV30	CAWSGGLNQPQHF	TGTGCCTGGAGCGGGGGACTTAATCAGCCCCAGCATTTT
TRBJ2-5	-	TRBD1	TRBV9	CASSVTGTGEETQYF	TGTGCCAGCAGCGTAACCGGGACAGGAGAAGAGACCCAGTACTTC
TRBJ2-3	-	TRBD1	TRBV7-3	CASSLARTGSDTQYF	TGTGCCAGCAGCTTAGCCAGGACAGGGTCAGATACGCAGTATTTT
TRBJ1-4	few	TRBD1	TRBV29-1	CSAGEPDRGKLFF	TGCAGCGCCGGCGAGCCTGACAGGGGGAAACTGTTTTTT
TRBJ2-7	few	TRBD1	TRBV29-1	CSVEVGTGRSYEQYF	TGCAGCGTTGAAGTAGGGACAGGGCGCTCCTACGAGCAGTACTTC